These 24 T cell receptor beta chains were sequenced from one sample in a study of blood T cell repertoires in COVID-19. The protocol was immunoSEQ multiplex PCR, while the TCRdb copy is restricted to in-frame clones and leaves out a portion. The data show 150,000 to 200,000 clones, over 70% seen once. Sample: PBMCs or T cells enriched from blood (not recorded which). The receptors stem from a woman between 35 and 50 years old with acute COVID-19.

The genes are TRBV4-1 and TRBJ2-4, with 7 bases aligning to TRBD2. V lost 1 base and J lost 5; bases outside the gene matches: 8. The CDR3 is 16 residues long. CDR1 is MGHRA and CDR2 is YSYEKL in the germline V gene. CDR3 sequence (DNA): TGCGCCAGCAGCCAAGTGGGGCGGACTAGGGAAAACATTCAGTACTTC. Protein: CASSQVGRTRENIQYF.

This sequence joins TRBV5-1 and TRBJ2-1; D is perhaps TRBD2 (6 bases). Germline V gene lookup returns CDR1 SGHRS and CDR2 YFSETQ. The V and J ends lost 0 bases and 9 bases respectively, with 16 bases between them. The CDR3 consists of 15 residues. The CDR3: CASSLGLGAGGEQFF. The CDR3 coding sequence is TGCGCCAGCAGCTTGGGACTAGGGGCCGGGGGTGAGCAGTTCTTC.

This chain links TRBV7-9 with TRBJ2-5; 9 nucleotides line up with TRBD1. V was pared by 5 bases and J by 5 bases, with 9 bases of the junction left unmatched. In germline, CDR1 is SEHNR, CDR2 FQNEAQ (reference sequence). The CDR3 extends over 15 amino acids. CDR3 coding DNA: TGTGCCAGCAGCGAACAGGGGGCAAGCGGGGAGACCCAGTACTTC. Amino acids: CASSEQGASGETQYF.

V gene TRBV19 combines with J gene TRBJ2-7; TRBD2 aligns across 7 bases. The CDR3 spans 15 residues. Germline loops: CDR1 LNHDA, CDR2 SQIVND (reference sequence). Germline trimming cut 7 bases from V and 0 bases from J; bases unmatched to any gene: 9. In nucleotides, the CDR3 is TGTGCCAGTACATCGGGCGGGAGTGCCTCCTACGAGCAGTACTTC. This sequence encodes CASTSGGSASYEQYF.

This clone was observed a handful of times. The gene calls are TRBV2 and TRBJ2-3, with D uncertain. The germline V gene has CDR1 SNHLY and CDR2 FYNNEI. The CDR3 contains 15 residues. The V gene lost 3 bases and the J gene lost 1 base, with 11 bases spanning the gap. The CDR3 sequence: CASSDYAGGTDTQYF. In nucleotides, the CDR3 is TGTGCCAGCAGTGACTATGCAGGCGGCACAGATACGCAGTATTTT.

Only one count was recorded for this clone. The chain is built from TRBV5-4 and TRBJ2-3; 7 positions agree with TRBD2. Germline V gives CDR1 SGHNT, CDR2 YYREEE (reference sequence). The CDR3 is 14 residues long. The J segment lost 4 bases and the V segment lost 3 bases, leaving 5 bases of the junction unmatched. The DNA of the CDR3 is TGTGCCAGCAGCTCACCGGGAGGATCAGATACGCAGTATTTT. It specifies CASSSPGGSDTQYF.

V and J are TRBV6-5 and TRBJ1-2; 10 bases are shared with TRBD1. J was trimmed by 5 bases and V by 6 bases; bases with no gene match: 3. Germline CDR1 reads MNHEY; CDR2 reads SVGAGI. This CDR3 contains 13 residues. The CDR3 reads CASRRDRGYGYTF. CDR3 DNA sequence: TGTGCCAGCAGGCGGGACAGGGGATATGGCTACACCTTC.

The chain combines TRBV27 with TRBJ2-1, with D perhaps TRBD2 (5 bases). V lost 2 bases and J 7 bases, leaving 9 bases between the germline ends. Germline-derived CDR1 and CDR2 are MNHEY and SMNVEV (reference sequence). This CDR3 contains 13 residues. The CDR3 reads CASSLGSSNEQFF. The CDR3 region has the DNA TGTGCCAGCAGTTTAGGGAGTTCGAATGAGCAGTTCTTC.

This clone has only one observation. The chain couples TRBV28 to TRBJ1-6, with TRBD1 as a possible D gene (6 bases). The CDR3 is 15 amino acids. Trimming pared 7 bases from V and 10 bases from J, leaving 20 bases between. CDR1 and CDR2 from the germline V gene are MDHEN and SYDVKM. CDR3 in DNA: TGTGCCAGCACCCTAGGGGGGGCGCTTGGATCACCCCTCCACTTT. Protein sequence: CASTLGGALGSPLHF.

This clone was found once. V gene TRBV5-4 combines with J gene TRBJ1-2; D possibly corresponds to TRBD1 (6 bases). This CDR3 region has 14 residues. V lost 2 bases to trimming and J lost 3 bases, with 11 bases between them. CDR1 and CDR2 from the germline V gene are SGHNT and YYREEE (reference sequence). CDR3 sequence: CASSLGAGDYGYTF. CDR3 bases: TGTGCCAGCAGCTTAGGGGCAGGGGACTATGGCTACACCTTC.

This clone was seen more than once but under ten times. The V call is TRBV7-9, the J call TRBJ1-6; D is ambiguous. Trimming removed 0 bases from V and 10 bases from J, with 13 bases in between. CDR3 length: 15 residues. Looked up from germline, CDR1 is SEHNR and CDR2 is FQNEAQ (reference sequence). The CDR3 region has the DNA TGTGCCAGCAGCTTAGCCGGCAGCGATCGGTCACCCCTCCACTTT. Translation: CASSLAGSDRSPLHF.

The rearrangement joins TRBV19 to TRBJ1-2; D is uncertain. Germline V gene sequence: CDR1 LNHDA, CDR2 SQIVND (reference sequence). The CDR3 covers 14 residues. Deletions cut 6 bases from V and 0 bases from J, with 11 bases between. The CDR3 spells CASSPPGSNYGYTF. CDR3 sequence (DNA): TGTGCCAGTAGCCCTCCGGGTTCTAACTATGGCTACACCTTC. Together with reference TRBV19 and TRBJ1-2, the CDR3 gives the full variable domain: DGGITQSPKYLFRKEGQNVTLSCEQNLNHDAMYWYRQDPGQGLRLIYYSQIVNDFQKGDIAEGYSVSREKKESFPLTVTSAQKNPTAFYLCASSPPGSNYGYTFGSGTRLTVV.

CDR3 DNA sequence: TGTGCCAGCAGTTTCGGTAGCTCTGGAAACACCATATATTTT. It codes for CASSFGSSGNTIYF. The V gene is TRBV6-5, the J gene TRBJ1-3; D uncertain. Trimming stripped 4 bases from V and 0 bases from J, with 7 bases between. Germline V gene data show CDR1 as MNHEY and CDR2 as SVGAGI. This CDR3 has 14 residues.

This chain uses TRBV5-1 with TRBJ1-4, with D possibly TRBD1 on 5 matching bases. V was clipped by 2 bases and J by 3 bases, with 17 bases between them. Per the germline V gene, CDR1 is SGHRS and CDR2 is YFSETQ. This CDR3 has 17 residues. The CDR3 bases are TGCGCCAGCAGCTTTGGCGGACACCCAGGAGCTAATGAAAAACTGTTTTTT. Translation: CASSFGGHPGANEKLFF.

The gene calls are TRBV6-1 and TRBJ1-2, with 7 positions matching TRBD1. The germline gives CDR1 MNHNS, CDR2 SASEGT. The CDR3 runs 15 residues. Losses at the gene ends were 2 bases for V and 1 base for J; bases not matched to a gene: 4. CDR3 bases: TGTGCCAGCAGTGAATCGGGACAGATTAACTATGGCTACACCTTC. It is translated as CASSESGQINYGYTF.

The rearrangement uses TRBV2 and TRBJ2-3, with 8 bases fitting TRBD2. Germline-derived CDR1 and CDR2 are SNHLY and FYNNEI. This CDR3 is 15 amino acids long. Trimming took 4 bases from V and 6 from J; bases not matched to a gene: 9. CDR3 sequence: CASSVTTGGRDTQYF. Written as DNA, the CDR3 is TGTGCCAGCAGTGTTACAACTGGCGGGAGGGATACGCAGTATTTT.

The CDR3 bases are TGTGCCAGCAGCAAACCCCTACCCCTCTCCTACGAGCAGTACGTC. The encoded protein is CASSKPLPLSYEQYV. The V call is TRBV21-1, the J call TRBJ2-7; the D segment call TRBD2 is taken from the table without a DNA check. TRBV21-1 is listed as a pseudogene. The CDR3 is 15 amino acids.

The chain has TRBV25-1 and TRBJ2-4, with D maybe TRBD2 (6 bases). In germline, CDR1 is MGHDK, CDR2 SYGVNS. This CDR3 comprises 16 residues. V shed 5 bases and J shed 5 bases, with 19 bases lying between them. This CDR3 reads CASSPGGISPQNIQYF. The CDR3 nucleotides are TGTGCCAGCAGTCCCGGGGGTATATCCCCACAAAACATTCAGTACTTC.

The CDR3 bases are TGCGCCAGCAGCTTAGGGACAGGGGCCAATTCACCCCTCCACTTT. Amino acid sequence: CASSLGTGANSPLHF. J is TRBJ1-6 and V is TRBV5-1; TRBD1 aligns across 10 bases. CDR3 length: 15 amino acids. The trim removed 2 bases at V and 7 bases at J, leaving 3 bases unmatched. The germline V gene has CDR1 SGHRS and CDR2 YFSETQ. Full variable domain (missing parts from reference TRBV5-1 and TRBJ1-6): KAGVTQTPRYLIKTRGQQVTLSCSPISGHRSVSWYQQTPGQGLQFLFEYFSETQRNKGNFPGRFSGRQFSNSRSEMNVSTLELGDSALYLCASSLGTGANSPLHFGNGTRLTVT.

The rearrangement joins TRBV3-1 (or the pseudogene TRBV3-2) to TRBJ2-7; 7 nucleotides align to TRBD2. CDR3 length equals 16 residues. The ends lost 3 bases at V and 0 bases at J; junction bases unmatched: 8. Germline values: CDR1 LGHDT, CDR2 YNNKEL (reference sequence). Here the CDR3 DNA reads TGTGCCAGCAGCCATTTAGCGGGTGGATTCTCCTACGAGCAGTACTTC. Encoded protein: CASSHLAGGFSYEQYF.

The genes are TRBV4-1 and TRBJ2-5; the D gene is possibly TRBD1 (6 bases). The CDR3 has 15 amino acids. Germline CDR1 MGHRA, CDR2 YSYEKL. V was clipped by 6 bases and J by 4 bases, with 18 bases between them. CDR3 sequence: CASSRQTGSGETQYF. The CDR3, as DNA: TGCGCCAGCAGTCGGCAAACAGGGAGCGGAGAGACCCAGTACTTC.

V gene TRBV11-3 combines with J gene TRBJ2-5; 10 bases fit TRBD2. V shed 5 bases, J shed 1 base, and the junction held 4 bases outside the gene matches. The CDR3 has 15 residues. Germline loops: CDR1 SGHNT, CDR2 YENEEA. The DNA for the CDR3 is TGTGCCAGCAGCCTAGGACTAGCGGCCCAAGAGACCCAGTACTTC. Translating gives CASSLGLAAQETQYF.

J is TRBJ1-2 and V is TRBV20-1; no firm D call. CDR1 is DFQATT and CDR2 is SNEGSKA in the germline V gene (reference sequence). V was pared by 3 bases and J by 3 bases, with 23 bases between. The CDR3 covers 17 residues. DNA for the CDR3: TGCAGTGCTAGTCCCACTGCCTACATGGAAGAGGACTATGGCTACACCTTC. Protein sequence: CSASPTAYMEEDYGYTF.

The chain uses TRBV9 and TRBJ2-2; 11 bases are shared with TRBD1. This CDR3 comprises 17 residues. Germline V lookup: CDR1 SGDLS, CDR2 YYNGEE. Trimming took 0 bases from V and 6 from J; bases not matched to a gene: 7. CDR3 in DNA: TGTGCCAGCAGCGTAGCGCGGACAGGGGGCTTCTCCGGGGAGCTGTTTTTT. This sequence encodes CASSVARTGGFSGELFF. The whole variable domain, remainder taken from reference TRBV9 and TRBJ2-2, is DSGVTQTPKHLITATGQRVTLRCSPRSGDLSVYWYQQSLDQGLQFLIQYYNGEERAKGNILERFSAQQFPDLHSELNLSSLELGDSALYFCASSVARTGGFSGELFFGEGSRLTVL.